Listed here are 26 T cell receptor beta chains from one sample, sequenced in a study of blood T cells in healthy people across ages. A J-beta primer mix and a sample-barcoded 5' primer were used in a second PCR of roughly 6 to 11 cycles. TCRdb processed the 5' RACE reads anew with MiXCR; each CDR3 protein has one entry. The sample holds some 1.7 million distinct CDR3 sequences; roughly 27% are singletons and the top ten take about 8%. The sequenced sample was blood. Receptor source: a woman aged 25 to 39 in good health.

This clonotype was seen repeatedly, ten times or more. CDR3 DNA: TGTGCCACCAGCAGAGACCCCGGTTCCTACGAGCAGTACTTC. Translation: CATSRDPGSYEQYF. The genes are TRBV15 and TRBJ2-7; D unclear. This CDR3 has 14 amino acids. Trimming pared 0 bases from V and 1 base from J, leaving 7 bases between. The germline V gene encodes CDR1 LNHNV and CDR2 YYDKDF (reference sequence).

In its sample, this clonotype was seen a few times. The chain couples TRBV10-3 to TRBJ2-7, with D unresolved. The V end lost 2 bases, the J end lost 5 bases, and 4 bases lay between the germline ends. The CDR3 is 11 amino acids. Germline V gives CDR1 ENHRY, CDR2 SYGVKD. The CDR3 bases are TGTGCCATCAGTGAGCGGGACGAGCAGTACTTC. This translates into CAISERDEQYF.

CDR3 loop: CASSQARGAGFYEQYF. The CDR3 DNA sequence: TGTGCCAGCAGCCAAGCGAGGGGGGCCGGTTTCTACGAGCAGTACTTC. The V and J genes are TRBV14 and TRBJ2-7, with D possibly called TRBD1 or TRBD2 (6 bases each). V lost 1 base, J lost 3 bases, and 16 bases lay in between. The CDR3 consists of 16 residues. From germline, CDR1 is SGHDN and CDR2 FVKESK.

This clonotype was detected a few times. Mismatch with germline at one junction end may stem from a read error. The chain uses TRBV12-3 or TRBV12-4 and TRBJ2-7, with a possible D match to TRBD2 (5 bases). CDR3 length: 15 residues. CDR3 in amino acids: CASSLLRERSYERYF. CDR3 nucleotides: TGTGCCAGCAGTTTACTCCGGGAAAGGTCCTACGAGCGGTACTTC.

This rearrangement joins TRBV20-1 to TRBJ2-4; TRBD2 might be the D (5 bases). CDR3 length equals 15 residues. CDR1 DFQATT and CDR2 SNEGSKA come from the germline V gene (reference sequence). The V end lost 6 bases, the J end lost 6 bases, and 21 bases lay between the germline ends. As DNA, the CDR3 is TGCAGTGCCGCACAGCCCGTTAACGAGGGAAACATTCAGTACTTC. Protein: CSAAQPVNEGNIQYF.

The rearrangement joins TRBV30 to TRBJ2-7; 11 bases line up with TRBD1. The CDR3 spans 15 residues. Germline assignment: CDR1 GTSNPN and CDR2 SVGIG (reference sequence). J was trimmed by 0 bases and V by 5 bases; bases with no gene match: 6. CDR3 bases: TGTGCCTGGGGAGGACAGGGGGCCGTCTCCTACGAGCAGTACTTC. Residues: CAWGGQGAVSYEQYF.

This clonotype has just a few counts. Its ends do not fully match the called genes, so a read error is possible. The chain recombines TRBV7-2 with TRBJ2-3; a possible D gene is TRBD1 (6 bases). The CDR3 length is 15 residues. The germline V gene has CDR1 SGHTA and CDR2 FQGNSA. The CDR3 here is CARSLTPTLGGTQYF. As DNA, the CDR3 is TGTGCCAGAAGCTTAACCCCGACTTTAGGGGGTACGCAGTATTTT.

This clonotype was picked up a small number of times. The rearrangement uses TRBV15 and TRBJ2-5; 8 bases are a match to TRBD2. V shed 5 bases and J 2 bases; nucleotides not matched to a gene: 19. The germline V gene encodes CDR1 LNHNV and CDR2 YYDKDF (reference sequence). The CDR3 is 19 residues long. In nucleotides, the CDR3 is TGTGCCACCAGCGGACGACCTAAATTAGCGGGAACCCGGCAAGAGACCCAGTACTTC. It codes for CATSGRPKLAGTRQETQYF.

The chain joins TRBV29-1 to TRBJ2-3; D gene uncertain. Germline loops: CDR1 SQVTM, CDR2 ANQGSEA. With 8 bases removed from V and 8 bases from J, the gap between germline ends came to 23 bases. This CDR3 is built from 14 residues. The CDR3 region has the DNA TGCAGCCCCCTGTGGTCGATGATTCCGGGTACGCAGTATTTT. Translation: CSPLWSMIPGTQYF.

This clonotype was counted a few times. This chain uses TRBV2 with TRBJ2-1; D not resolved. V lost 6 bases and J lost 0, with 12 bases in between. This CDR3 region has 15 residues. The germline V gene encodes CDR1 SNHLY and CDR2 FYNNEI. Here the CDR3 reads CASRLSRNSYNEQFF. The CDR3 DNA sequence: TGTGCCAGCAGACTTTCGCGGAACTCCTACAATGAGCAGTTCTTC. Together with reference TRBV2 and TRBJ2-1, the CDR3 gives the full variable domain: EPEVTQTPSHQVTQMGQEVILRCVPISNHLYFYWYRQILGQKVEFLVSFYNNEISEKSEIFDDQFSVERPDGSNFTLKIRSTKLEDSAMYFCASRLSRNSYNEQFFGPGTRLTVL.

This chain joins TRBV18 and TRBJ1-1, with D hard to call. Trimming took off 0 bases at V and 0 bases at J, with 8 bases between the two ends. The germline V gene encodes CDR1 KGHSH and CDR2 LQKENI. This CDR3 comprises 15 residues. CDR3 bases: TGTGCCAGCTCACCACCAGAGTACCTGAACACTGAAGCTTTCTTT. Encoded protein: CASSPPEYLNTEAFF.

This chain connects TRBV24-1 to TRBJ1-2; D is perhaps TRBD1 (6 bases). The V and J ends lost 2 bases and 10 bases respectively, with 16 bases between them. Germline V lookup: CDR1 KGHDR, CDR2 SFDVKD. CDR3 length: 14 residues. The CDR3 DNA follows: TGTGCCACCAGTGATTCTACAGGGAACTATTACTACACCTTC. This translates into CATSDSTGNYYYTF.

For the CDR3, the DNA is TGTGCCAGCCACGACGGGGGAATTGGCACAGATACGCAGTATTTT. This codes for CASHDGGIGTDTQYF. This chain connects TRBV3-1 to TRBJ2-3; a weak D match, TRBD2 (6 bases). The CDR3 contains 15 residues. V was pared by 8 bases and J by 1 base, with 16 bases between. Per the germline V gene, CDR1 is LGHDT and CDR2 is YNNKEL (reference sequence).

This clonotype was seen only a few times. The CDR3 DNA is TGTGCCAGCTCACCACGAGCGGGAGTTGAGCAGTTCTTC. It specifies CASSPRAGVEQFF. The rearrangement links TRBV18 to TRBJ2-1, with 8 bases lining up with TRBD2. This CDR3 is 13 amino acids long. V lost 1 base and J lost 9; bases outside the gene matches: 2. Germline V lookup: CDR1 KGHSH, CDR2 LQKENI.

This clonotype was observed many times. This chain joins TRBV6-5 and TRBJ2-7; 9 bases are a match to TRBD1. Losses at the gene ends were 6 bases for V and 5 bases for J; bases not matched to a gene: 8. CDR1 and CDR2 (germline): MNHEY, SVGAGI. CDR3 length: 14 residues. CDR3 sequence (DNA): TGTGCCAGCAGCCAGGACAGGGGTAACCACGAGCAGTACTTC. Translation gives CASSQDRGNHEQYF.

V and J are TRBV3-1 and TRBJ2-1; 14 nucleotides agree with TRBD2. Germline lookup yields CDR1 LGHDT and CDR2 YNNKEL (reference sequence). The trim removed 1 base at V and 9 bases at J, leaving 8 bases unmatched. This CDR3 spans 17 amino acids. CDR3 nucleotides: TGTGCCAGCAGCCAAGTTTCCGGGACTAGCGGGAGTGGTGAGCAGTTCTTC. Encoded protein: CASSQVSGTSGSGEQFF.

In its sample, this clonotype was seen a few times. This chain links TRBV19 with TRBJ1-1, with D unclear. The CDR3 covers 13 residues. With 1 base removed from V and 1 base from J, the gap between germline ends came to 4 bases. Per germline, CDR1 LNHDA and CDR2 SQIVND (reference sequence). In nucleotides, the CDR3 is TGTGCCAGTAGTATAGTCCAGAACACTGAAGCTTTCTTT. Translating gives CASSIVQNTEAFF.

In its sample, this clonotype was seen a few times. The V call is TRBV21-1, the J call TRBJ2-1; the D call of TRBD2 is as the table states it, not checked on the DNA. TRBV21-1 is labeled a pseudogene. This CDR3 contains 16 residues. The CDR3 spells CASSKEGRAVDNEQFF. In nucleotides, the CDR3 is TGTGCCAGCAGCAAAGAGGGGAGGGCGGTGGACAATGAGCAGTTCTTC.

This clonotype came up many times. V is TRBV10-3 and J is TRBJ2-5; 8 bases are a match to TRBD2. The J call is in doubt because the DNA end fits TRBJ2-7 better. Germline V gives CDR1 ENHRY, CDR2 SYGVKD. This CDR3 has 12 residues. Here the CDR3 reads CAIAGAPYEQYF. DNA of the CDR3: TGTGCCATAGCGGGGGCCCCCTACGAGCAGTACTTC.

This clonotype has more than one count but fewer than ten. The rearrangement uses TRBV9 and TRBJ2-2; a weak D match, TRBD2 (5 bases). Germline V lookup: CDR1 SGDLS, CDR2 YYNGEE. V was clipped by 3 bases and J by 1 base, with 16 bases between them. The CDR3 has 17 amino acids. This chain's CDR3 is CASSAPQGAVNTGELFF. DNA for the CDR3: TGTGCCAGCAGCGCCCCCCAAGGAGCGGTGAACACCGGGGAGCTGTTTTTT.

The chain is built from TRBV7-9 and TRBJ2-5; TRBD2 agrees at 8 bases. The assigned J gene may be wrong: the sequence end matches TRBJ2-7 better. There are 14 residues in the CDR3. Germline V gene data show CDR1 as SEHNR and CDR2 as FQNEAQ (reference sequence). CDR3 amino acids: CASSKISGSNEQYF. The DNA of the CDR3 is TGTGCCAGCAGCAAAATAAGCGGGAGCAACGAGCAGTACTTC.

This clonotype has more than one count but fewer than ten. The rearrangement joins TRBV7-2 to TRBJ2-3, with a possible D match to TRBD1 (6 bases). The V and J ends lost 4 bases and 4 bases respectively, with 12 bases between them. The CDR3 totals 14 residues. CDR1 is SGHTA, CDR2 FQGNSA, per germline. CDR3 nucleotides: TGTGCCAGCAGCTACCGGGACATAGCAGATACGCAGTATTTT. This encodes CASSYRDIADTQYF.

The rearrangement joins TRBV2 to TRBJ2-1; 13 bases match TRBD2. This CDR3 has 16 amino acids. J lost 9 bases, V lost 4 bases, and 9 bases had no gene match. Germline CDR1 SNHLY, CDR2 FYNNEI. CDR3 region: CASSARGTSGNLEQFF. Here the CDR3 DNA reads TGTGCCAGCAGTGCCAGGGGGACTAGCGGGAACCTTGAGCAGTTCTTC.

This clonotype appeared many times. The chain combines TRBV13 with TRBJ2-7; tentative D call: TRBD1 (7 bases). CDR3 size: 12 residues. Germline-derived CDR1 and CDR2 are PRHDT and FYEKMQ (reference sequence). With 11 bases removed from V and 5 bases from J, the gap between germline ends came to 16 bases. The CDR3 nucleotides read TGTGCCCCCGGGGGACAGCAGCACGAGCAGTACTTC. It translates to CAPGGQQHEQYF.

This chain connects TRBV7-2 to TRBJ1-5, with 7 nucleotides matching TRBD1. J gave up 2 bases and V 8 bases, and 6 bases lay outside the gene matches. CDR1 and CDR2 from the germline V gene are SGHTA and FQGNSA. The CDR3 has 14 amino acids. As DNA, the CDR3 is TGTGCCAGCCGCCGACAGGGCCGCAATCAGCCCCAGCATTTT. Its protein is CASRRQGRNQPQHF.

V and J are TRBV5-1 and TRBJ1-1; the D is unclear. V lost 1 base to trimming and J lost 7 bases, with 14 bases between them. Germline CDR1 reads SGHRS; CDR2 reads YFSETQ. The CDR3 contains 14 residues. CDR3 in DNA: TGCGCCAGCAGCTTGTCAGATAGAGATCTTGAAGCTTTCTTT. It codes for CASSLSDRDLEAFF.